The 13 T cell receptor beta chains in this list originate from one sample, sequenced in a study of T cell responses to AZD1222 COVID-19 vaccine. Repertoires were generated with immunoSEQ multiplex PCR, while TCRdb's copy carries only in-frame clones and drops some. Of fewer than 120,000 clones in the sample, around 90% were seen once. The starting material was peripheral blood, obtained 28 days after the second AZD1222 dose. The receptors were gathered from an adult who received the AZD1222 COVID-19 vaccine.

The chain couples TRBV28 to TRBJ1-4; D ambiguous. The V gene lost 5 bases and the J gene lost 2 bases, with 15 bases spanning the gap. The germline V gene has CDR1 MDHEN and CDR2 SYDVKM. The CDR3 has 16 amino acids. The CDR3: CASSPAGSGTNEKLFF. The CDR3 bases are TGTGCCAGCAGTCCCGCGGGTAGCGGCACTAATGAAAAACTGTTTTTT.

The V and J genes are TRBV2 and TRBJ2-1; D may be TRBD1 or TRBD2 (5 bases each). The germline V gene has CDR1 SNHLY and CDR2 FYNNEI. With 6 bases removed from V and 14 bases from J, the gap between germline ends came to 17 bases. The CDR3 is 12 amino acids. CDR3 sequence reads: CASRFAGASEFF. The DNA for the CDR3 is TGTGCCAGCAGATTTGCCGGGGCTAGTGAGTTCTTC.

The chain is built from TRBV11-2 and TRBJ2-1; D assignment may be TRBD1 or TRBD2 (6 bases each). Germline-derived CDR1 and CDR2 are SGHAT and FQNNGV. V lost 5 bases, J lost 0 bases, and 11 bases lay in between. The CDR3 is made up of 15 amino acids. The CDR3 sequence: CASSTGALSYNEQFF. The CDR3 nucleotides are TGTGCCAGCAGCACGGGGGCCCTCTCCTACAATGAGCAGTTCTTC.

For the CDR3, the DNA is TGTGCCAGCAGTTACCCGGGACGAGGGTCCGAGCAGTACTTC. It specifies CASSYPGRGSEQYF. The chain employs TRBV6-5 and TRBJ2-7; D assignment may be TRBD1 or TRBD2 (5 bases each). Germline V gene sequence: CDR1 MNHEY, CDR2 SVGAGI. CDR3 length: 14 residues. Trimming left V 2 bases short and J 6 bases short, with 14 bases between.

The chain combines TRBV6-5 with TRBJ2-7, with 8 nucleotides matching TRBD1. Unmatched junction bases numbered 5, after V lost 6 bases and J lost 4 bases. The CDR3 sequence is 13 residues long. The germline gives CDR1 MNHEY, CDR2 SVGAGI. The CDR3 DNA is TGTGCCAGCAGGAGGGACAGGCGATACGAGCAGTACTTC. Its translation is CASRRDRRYEQYF.

The rearrangement uses TRBV2 and TRBJ1-2, with TRBD1 matching over 8 bases. CDR3 length: 11 residues. Germline V gene sequence: CDR1 SNHLY, CDR2 FYNNEI. The V and J ends lost 8 bases and 4 bases, in that order; junction bases with no gene match: 0. The CDR3 DNA is TGTGCCAGCGGGACAGGCTATGGCTACACCTTC. This codes for CASGTGYGYTF.

CDR3 in DNA: TGTGCCAGCAGCTTAGGCGGGACACAAAATCAGCCCCAGCATTTT. Translation: CASSLGGTQNQPQHF. The V call is TRBV7-2, the J call TRBJ1-5; D is perhaps TRBD1 (6 bases). This CDR3 spans 15 amino acids. V gave up 1 base and J gave up 4 bases, with 11 bases separating them. Per germline, CDR1 SGHTA and CDR2 FQGNSA.

The rearrangement uses TRBV28 and TRBJ2-7; TRBD1 matches at 8 bases. Germline-derived CDR1 and CDR2 are MDHEN and SYDVKM. The CDR3 is made up of 15 amino acids. V shed 1 base and J 0 bases; nucleotides not matched to a gene: 2. This CDR3 is CASSLYTGGSYEQYF. The CDR3 region has the DNA TGTGCCAGCAGTTTATATACAGGGGGCTCCTACGAGCAGTACTTC.

The chain recombines TRBV11-2 with TRBJ1-2; D not certain. CDR1 and CDR2 from the germline V gene are SGHAT and FQNNGV. Trimming stripped 3 bases from V and 6 bases from J, with 8 bases between. The CDR3 sequence is 12 residues long. CDR3 bases: TGTGCCAGCAGCTTTGGTCTCGATGGCTACACCTTC. Its protein is CASSFGLDGYTF.

The chain couples TRBV3-1 (or the pseudogene TRBV3-2) to TRBJ2-3; 11 bases align to TRBD2. Trimming removed 1 base from V and 0 bases from J; junction bases left unmatched: 0. The CDR3 is made up of 16 amino acids. Per germline, CDR1 LGHDT and CDR2 YNNKEL (reference sequence). In DNA form, the CDR3 reads TGTGCCAGCAGCCAAGGGACTAGCGGGAGCACAGATACGCAGTATTTT. It yields the protein CASSQGTSGSTDTQYF.

The chain carries TRBV18 and TRBJ2-7; 9 positions match TRBD1. The CDR3 covers 18 residues. Germline loops: CDR1 KGHSH, CDR2 LQKENI. V shed 0 bases, J shed 3 bases, and the junction held 12 bases outside the gene matches. The CDR3 nucleotides are TGTGCCAGCTCACCACCGGGGGGGGCGGGACAGGGAATCTACGAGCAGTACTTC. Protein product: CASSPPGGAGQGIYEQYF.

The chain combines TRBV7-8 with TRBJ1-2, with unresolved D. This CDR3 spans 13 amino acids. Germline V gene sequence: CDR1 SGHVS, CDR2 FQNEAQ. With 3 bases removed from V and 4 bases from J, the gap between germline ends came to 9 bases. The CDR3 protein is CASSLDGTYGYTF. In nucleotides, the CDR3 is TGTGCCAGCAGCTTGGACGGTACCTATGGCTACACCTTC.

The rearrangement uses TRBV5-1 and TRBJ1-1, with D unresolved. The CDR3 totals 14 residues. V was trimmed by 1 base and J by 3 bases, leaving 10 bases between them. Germline V gives CDR1 SGHRS, CDR2 YFSETQ. In DNA form, the CDR3 reads TGCGCCAGCAGCTTGAGGGAAGGGTACACTGAAGCTTTCTTT. Its translation is CASSLREGYTEAFF.